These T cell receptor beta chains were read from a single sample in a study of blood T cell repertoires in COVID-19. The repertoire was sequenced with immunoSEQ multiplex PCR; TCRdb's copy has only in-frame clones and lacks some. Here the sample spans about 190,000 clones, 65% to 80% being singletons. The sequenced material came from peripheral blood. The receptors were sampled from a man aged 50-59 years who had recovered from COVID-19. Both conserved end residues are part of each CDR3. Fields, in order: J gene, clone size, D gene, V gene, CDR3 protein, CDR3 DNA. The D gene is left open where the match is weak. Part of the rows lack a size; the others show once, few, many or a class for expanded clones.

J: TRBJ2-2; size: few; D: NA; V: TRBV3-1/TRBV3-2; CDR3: CASSRMWEAGELFF; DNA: TGTGCCAGCAGTCGAATGTGGGAGGCCGGGGAGCTGTTTTTT
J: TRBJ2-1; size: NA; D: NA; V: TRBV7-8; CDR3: CASRPTYNEQFF; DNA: TGTGCCAGCAGGCCTACGTACAATGAGCAGTTCTTC
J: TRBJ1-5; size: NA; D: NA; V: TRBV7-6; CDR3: CASSLETGNQPQHF; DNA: TGTGCCAGCAGCTTAGAGACAGGCAATCAGCCCCAGCATTTT
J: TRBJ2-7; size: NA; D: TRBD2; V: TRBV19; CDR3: CASSLAGDEQYF; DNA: TGTGCCAGTAGTCTAGCGGGAGACGAGCAGTACTTC
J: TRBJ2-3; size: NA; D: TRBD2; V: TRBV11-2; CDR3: CASSSGLAAGDTQYF; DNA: TGTGCCAGCAGCTCCGGACTAGCGGCCGGCGATACGCAGTATTTT
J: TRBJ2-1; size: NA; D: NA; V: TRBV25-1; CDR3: CASSEFEGTYNEQFF; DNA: TGTGCCAGCAGTGAATTTGAGGGAACCTACAATGAGCAGTTCTTC
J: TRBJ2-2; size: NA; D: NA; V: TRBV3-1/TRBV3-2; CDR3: CASSQDGAIEGELFF; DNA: TGTGCCAGCAGCCAAGATGGGGCTATCGAAGGGGAGCTGTTTTTT
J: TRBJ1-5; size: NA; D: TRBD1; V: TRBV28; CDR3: CASSLSGQPGDQPQHF; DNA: TGTGCCAGCAGTTTATCGGGACAGCCAGGGGATCAGCCCCAGCATTTT
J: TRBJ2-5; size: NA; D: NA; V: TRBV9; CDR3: CASSPGTGPGLGETQYF; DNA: TGTGCCAGCAGCCCAGGGACAGGGCCGGGACTAGGGGAGACCCAGTACTTC
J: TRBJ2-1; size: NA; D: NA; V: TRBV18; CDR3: CASSPPSNEQFF; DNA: TGTGCCAGCTCACCACCCTCCAATGAGCAGTTCTTC
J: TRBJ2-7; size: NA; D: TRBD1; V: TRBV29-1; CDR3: CSVGTRGQVDEQYF; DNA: TGCAGCGTTGGGACCAGGGGGCAGGTGGACGAGCAGTACTTC
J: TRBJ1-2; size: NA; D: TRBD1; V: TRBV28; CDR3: CASSSDRVWNGYTF; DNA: TGTGCCAGCAGTTCGGACAGGGTTTGGAATGGCTACACCTTC
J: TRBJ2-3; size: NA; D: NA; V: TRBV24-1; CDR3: CATSDARRADTQYF; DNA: TGTGCCACCAGTGATGCTAGAAGAGCAGATACGCAGTATTTT